The 6 T cell receptor beta chains presented below share a single source sample, sequenced in a study of spatial heterogeneity in lung cancer. As to time point: sample taken at primary tumor resection. The authors sequenced whole RNA from tumor, nontumor lung or frozen PBMC without sorting. TCRdb used MiXCR to reprocess the 5' RACE reads, holding one entry per CDR3 protein. This table holds roughly 17,000 distinct CDR3 sequences, about a fifth found once. Sample: PBMCs, taken at surgery. These receptors all stem from a female donor with early-stage non-small cell lung cancer.

The genes are TRBV7-9 and TRBJ2-3, with a weak D call TRBD2 (5 bases). Germline V CDR1 and CDR2: SEHNR, FQNEAQ (reference sequence). CDR3 size: 15 residues. The V gene lost 1 base and the J gene lost 3 bases, with 11 bases spanning the gap. This CDR3 reads CASSLEGLRTDTQYF. CDR3 nucleotide sequence: TGTGCCAGCAGCTTAGAAGGACTCAGAACAGATACGCAGTATTTT.

The table lists this clonotype with many counts. The V gene is TRBV6-2 or TRBV6-3, the J gene TRBJ1-5; D not certain. The CDR3 is 15 amino acids. Trimming pared 2 bases from V and 4 bases from J, leaving 12 bases between. CDR1 is MNHEY and CDR2 is SVGEGT in the germline V gene. Written as DNA, the CDR3 is TGTGCCAGCAGTTACGGGGTAGCGGGTAATCAGCCCCAGCATTTT. This encodes CASSYGVAGNQPQHF.

This chain links TRBV7-2 with TRBJ1-6; D unclear. The CDR3 loop spans 14 amino acids. Germline CDR1 and CDR2: SGHTA and FQGNSA. V shed 1 base and J shed 9 bases, with 10 bases lying between them. CDR3 sequence: CASSLDGFSSPLHF. The CDR3 coding sequence is TGTGCCAGCAGCTTAGATGGATTTTCTTCACCCCTCCACTTT.

This clonotype was detected many times. The chain carries TRBV7-2 and TRBJ2-5; D ambiguous. In germline, CDR1 is SGHTA, CDR2 FQGNSA. This CDR3 has 15 residues. V dropped 1 base and J dropped 2 bases, with 11 bases sitting between them. The CDR3 loop is CASSLVLAEQETQYF. The CDR3 DNA follows: TGTGCCAGCAGCTTAGTCCTGGCGGAACAAGAGACCCAGTACTTC.

This clonotype occurred many times. The chain combines TRBV28 with TRBJ2-6, with TRBD1 matching 7 bases. The CDR3 spans 17 residues. Unmatched junction bases numbered 7, after V lost 5 bases and J lost 0 bases. The germline CDR1 and CDR2 sequences are MDHEN and SYDVKM. In DNA form, the CDR3 reads TGTGCCAGCAGTCCACCGACAGGGCTCTCTGGGGCCAACGTCCTGACTTTC. Encoded protein: CASSPPTGLSGANVLTF.

This clonotype was seen ten or more times. The V gene is TRBV11-2, the J gene TRBJ2-2; TRBD2 is a possible D gene (6 bases). The CDR3 sequence is 16 residues long. Trimming stripped 5 bases from V and 4 bases from J, with 17 bases between. The germline CDR1 and CDR2 sequences are SGHAT and FQNNGV. The CDR3 region is CASSVQAGTITGELFF. The CDR3 nucleotides read TGTGCCAGCAGCGTACAAGCGGGCACCATCACCGGGGAGCTGTTTTTT. Filled out from reference TRBV11-2 and TRBJ2-2, the complete variable domain reads EAGVAQSPRYKIIEKRQSVAFWCNPISGHATLYWYQQILGQGPKLLIQFQNNGVVDDSQLPKDRFSAERLKGVDSTLKIQPAKLEDSAVYLCASSVQAGTITGELFFGEGSRLTVL.